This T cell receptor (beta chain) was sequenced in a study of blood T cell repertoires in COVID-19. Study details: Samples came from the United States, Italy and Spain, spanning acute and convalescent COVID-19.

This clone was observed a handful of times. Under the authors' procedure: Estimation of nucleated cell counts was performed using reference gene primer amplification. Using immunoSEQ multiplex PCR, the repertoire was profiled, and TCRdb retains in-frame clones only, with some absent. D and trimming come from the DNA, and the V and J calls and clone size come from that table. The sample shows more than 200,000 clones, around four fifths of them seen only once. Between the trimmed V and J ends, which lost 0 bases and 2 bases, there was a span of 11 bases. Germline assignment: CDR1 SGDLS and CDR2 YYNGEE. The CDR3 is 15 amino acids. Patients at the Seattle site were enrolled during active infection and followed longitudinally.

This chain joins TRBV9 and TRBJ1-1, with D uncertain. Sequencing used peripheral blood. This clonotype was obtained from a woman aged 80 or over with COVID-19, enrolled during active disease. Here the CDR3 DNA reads TGTGCCAGCAGCGTAGGGGCCACCTTTAACACTGAAGCTTTCTTT. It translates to CASSVGATFNTEAFF. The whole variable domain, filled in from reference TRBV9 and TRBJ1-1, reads DSGVTQTPKHLITATGQRVTLRCSPRSGDLSVYWYQQSLDQGLQFLIQYYNGEERAKGNILERFSAQQFPDLHSELNLSSLELGDSALYFCASSVGATFNTEAFFGQGTRLTVV.